This T cell receptor (beta chain) was retrieved from a study of human T cells and chemical hapten exposure. The sample holds a few counts of this clonotype. Documented time point: patch test 2, 6 weeks after DPC sensitization. Treatment given: therapeutic diphenylcyclopropenone sensitization with weekly scalp DPC. The CDR3 has 15 amino acids. Germline assignment: CDR1 MNHEY and CDR2 SVGAGI. V lost 4 bases and J 4 bases, leaving 11 bases between the germline ends. TCRdb passed the RACE reads through MiXCR, listing each CDR3 protein once. The sample carries 85,000 to 95,000 distinct CDR3 sequences, about 11% recorded once.

This sequence originates from a man aged 40-49 years with alopecia areata. Some clones in this sample may be carry-over from other donors' samples. The gene calls are TRBV6-5 and TRBJ1-6; unclear D gene. Material: whole blood, obtained in connection with sensitization to the hapten diphenylcyclopropenone (DPC). DNA for the CDR3: TGTGCCAGCAGTTCCTGGGTCAGTTATAATTCACCCCTCCACTTT. Amino acid sequence: CASSSWVSYNSPLHF.